The 28 T cell receptor beta chains in this list originate from one sample, sequenced in a study of OX40 agonist ivuxolimab in advanced cancers. Libraries were built with the immunoSEQ multiplex PCR assay. As stored in TCRdb, this immuneACCESS dataset retains in-frame rearrangements with V and J assigned. A fraction of the clones does not appear; measured against another copy, unresolved V genes explain less than half of the discrepancy, and the remainder lacks a known reason. This sample lists tens of thousands of clones; about 89% were detected once. Roughly 2% of the sample is taken by the ten largest. This specimen consisted of CD4+ or CD8+ T cells sorted from blood, obtained in a trial of the OX40 agonist ivuxolimab. These receptor sequences come from an adult with an advanced solid tumor such as melanoma, head and neck, liver or kidney cancer.

This sequence joins TRBV11-2 and TRBJ2-1; the D gene is possibly TRBD2 (6 bases). The CDR3 length is 16 residues. The germline V and J ends were trimmed by 2 bases and 5 bases, with 16 bases remaining between them. CDR1 and CDR2 from the germline V gene are SGHAT and FQNNGV. CDR3 in DNA: TGTGCCAGCAGCTTATTGGTCTGGCGGGGCGACAATGAGCAGTTCTTC. Its protein is CASSLLVWRGDNEQFF.

In DNA form, the CDR3 reads TGTGCCAGCAGCCCCGGCCTTCCCGGGCTCGAGCAGTACTTC. This encodes CASSPGLPGLEQYF. The chain carries TRBV7-2 and TRBJ2-7; D gene unclear. Per germline, CDR1 SGHTA and CDR2 FQGNSA. The length of the CDR3 is 14 residues. Trimming shortened V by 5 bases and J by 6 bases, and 17 bases separated the two germline ends.

V and J are TRBV10-3 and TRBJ1-1, with TRBD1 as a possible D gene (6 bases). Deletions cut 1 base from V and 4 bases from J, with 22 bases between. The CDR3 sequence is 18 residues long. CDR1 and CDR2 from the germline V gene are ENHRY and SYGVKD. In DNA form, the CDR3 reads TGTGCCATCAGTGAGTTGCCGATCGGGGAGGGGGGTGGCACTGAAGCTTTCTTT. Translation gives CAISELPIGEGGGTEAFF.

The chain has TRBV4-2 and TRBJ2-3; TRBD2 aligns across 14 bases. The V and J ends lost 4 bases and 5 bases, in that order; junction bases with no gene match: 8. CDR3 size: 17 residues. From germline, CDR1 is LGHNA and CDR2 YNFKEQ. The CDR3 DNA sequence: TGTGCCAGCAGCCTCGGGACTAGCGGGAGACTTAAAGATACGCAGTATTTT. This translates into CASSLGTSGRLKDTQYF.

This clone was seen a handful of times. The V gene is TRBV10-3, the J gene TRBJ1-1; 11 bases agree with TRBD1. This CDR3 has 15 amino acids. CDR1 is ENHRY and CDR2 is SYGVKD in the germline V gene. Germline trimming cut 6 bases from V and 5 bases from J; bases unmatched to any gene: 8. This CDR3 reads CAISVPGQGVTEAFF. For the CDR3, the DNA is TGTGCCATCAGCGTACCGGGACAGGGGGTGACTGAAGCTTTCTTT.

The rearrangement uses TRBV28 and TRBJ2-1; unclear D gene. Germline V gene sequence: CDR1 MDHEN, CDR2 SYDVKM. This CDR3 has 16 amino acids. V was shortened by 3 bases and J by 6 bases, with 18 bases between the two germline ends. Here the CDR3 reads CASSFLRTPRGNEQFF. CDR3 in DNA: TGTGCCAGCAGTTTTTTGCGGACCCCACGCGGCAATGAGCAGTTCTTC.

The chain joins TRBV2 to TRBJ2-3, with D maybe TRBD1 (6 bases). The CDR3 consists of 16 residues. The V gene's germline CDR1 is SNHLY and CDR2 FYNNEI. Trimming stripped 6 bases from V and 3 bases from J, with 19 bases between. CDR3 coding DNA: TGTGCCAGCAGCGTTAACAGGGTTGGGATGACAGATACGCAGTATTTT. Residues: CASSVNRVGMTDTQYF.

The V call is TRBV9, the J call TRBJ2-4; a weak D match, TRBD2 (6 bases). The CDR3 spans 15 residues. With 0 bases removed from V and 0 bases from J, the gap between germline ends came to 7 bases. Germline CDR1 and CDR2: SGDLS and YYNGEE. Written as DNA, the CDR3 is TGTGCCAGCAGCGTAGGCGGGGTAGCCAAAAACATTCAGTACTTC. Its protein is CASSVGGVAKNIQYF. Combining the CDR3 with reference TRBV9 and TRBJ2-4 gives the whole variable domain DSGVTQTPKHLITATGQRVTLRCSPRSGDLSVYWYQQSLDQGLQFLIQYYNGEERAKGNILERFSAQQFPDLHSELNLSSLELGDSALYFCASSVGGVAKNIQYFGAGTRLSVL.

The rearrangement links TRBV7-2 to TRBJ2-3; D possibly corresponds to TRBD2 (5 bases). This CDR3 comprises 14 residues. V was trimmed by 5 bases and J by 9 bases, leaving 18 bases between them. Germline loops: CDR1 SGHTA, CDR2 FQGNSA. The CDR3 DNA reads TGTGCCAGCAGCCCCCGGACCCGAGGCGGGACGCAGTATTTT. Translated: CASSPRTRGGTQYF.

The rearrangement uses TRBV27 and TRBJ2-3; the match to TRBD2 covers 11 bases. CDR1 is MNHEY and CDR2 is SMNVEV in the germline V gene (reference sequence). V trimming: 3 bases; J trimming: 2 bases; junction bases outside the gene matches: 4. The CDR3 runs to 16 residues. Written as DNA, the CDR3 is TGTGCCAGCAGTTTTACTAGCGGGGGAAACACAGATACGCAGTATTTT. It is translated as CASSFTSGGNTDTQYF.

V is TRBV5-1 and J is TRBJ2-5; TRBD1 aligns across 7 bases. The ends lost 0 bases at V and 2 bases at J; junction bases unmatched: 10. Germline V CDR1 and CDR2: SGHRS, YFSETQ. This CDR3 spans 17 amino acids. CDR3 bases: TGCGCCAGCAGCTTGGCCCCACGGACAGGTGATCAAGAGACCCAGTACTTC. This encodes CASSLAPRTGDQETQYF.

V usage is TRBV18 and J usage is TRBJ2-1, with D uncertain. Trimming stripped 4 bases from V and 4 bases from J, with 8 bases between. This CDR3 has 13 amino acids. Germline lookup yields CDR1 KGHSH and CDR2 LQKENI. The CDR3: CASSLDGYNEQFF. The CDR3 bases are TGTGCCAGCTCACTCGACGGATACAATGAGCAGTTCTTC. The whole variable domain, filled in from reference TRBV18 and TRBJ2-1, reads NAGVMQNPRHLVRRRGQEARLRCSPMKGHSHVYWYRQLPEEGLKFMVYLQKENIIDESGMPKERFSAEFPKEGPSILRIQQVVRGDSAAYFCASSLDGYNEQFFGPGTRLTVL.

The chain uses TRBV6-1 and TRBJ1-1, with a tentative D call TRBD1 (5 bases). The CDR3 is 13 residues long. Trimming pared 6 bases from V and 7 bases from J, leaving 15 bases between. The germline CDR1 and CDR2 sequences are MNHNS and SASEGT. CDR3 protein: CASSREVGFEAFF. The CDR3 DNA sequence: TGTGCCAGCAGCAGGGAAGTGGGATTTGAAGCTTTCTTT.

The chain has TRBV7-2 and TRBJ1-3; tentative D call: TRBD1 (6 bases). The germline CDR1 and CDR2 sequences are SGHTA and FQGNSA. This CDR3 contains 16 residues. Trimming left V 2 bases short and J 2 bases short, with 13 bases between. CDR3 sequence (DNA): TGTGCCAGCAGCTTACAGGGGATGGTCGCTGGAAACACCATATATTTT. Translating gives CASSLQGMVAGNTIYF.

The V and J genes are TRBV19 and TRBJ1-2; D is undetermined. This CDR3 is built from 14 residues. Trimming stripped 6 bases from V and 3 bases from J, with 14 bases between. Per the germline V gene, CDR1 is LNHDA and CDR2 is SQIVND (reference sequence). CDR3 sequence: CASRATPSHYGYTF. The CDR3 DNA reads TGTGCCAGTAGAGCGACACCTTCCCACTATGGCTACACCTTC.

This chain uses TRBV11-2 with TRBJ2-7, with a tentative D call TRBD2 (5 bases). The germline CDR1 and CDR2 sequences are SGHAT and FQNNGV. Between the trimmed V and J ends, which lost 7 bases and 6 bases, there was a span of 22 bases. The CDR3 runs to 15 residues. The DNA for the CDR3 is TGTGCCAGCACCCCTAGCATAGTTGGGAAGGGCGAGCAGTACTTC. Protein: CASTPSIVGKGEQYF. Full variable domain (rest looked up from reference TRBV11-2 and TRBJ2-7): EAGVAQSPRYKIIEKRQSVAFWCNPISGHATLYWYQQILGQGPKLLIQFQNNGVVDDSQLPKDRFSAERLKGVDSTLKIQPAKLEDSAVYLCASTPSIVGKGEQYFGPGTRLTVT.

The chain couples TRBV6-5 to TRBJ2-7; 7 positions agree with TRBD2. Germline V lookup: CDR1 MNHEY, CDR2 SVGAGI. This CDR3 comprises 14 residues. With V trimmed by 4 bases and J by 0 bases, 3 bases remained unmatched. In DNA, the CDR3 is TGTGCCAGCAGTTCTCTAGCGGTCTCCTACGAGCAGTACTTC. Amino acid sequence: CASSSLAVSYEQYF.

The chain combines TRBV28 with TRBJ2-7; perhaps D is TRBD1 or TRBD2 (5 bases each). CDR1 and CDR2 (germline): MDHEN, SYDVKM. The length of the CDR3 is 15 residues. Trimming removed 6 bases at V and 6 bases at J, with 21 bases between. The CDR3 region is CASRRDPGTVVEQYF. CDR3 DNA sequence: TGTGCCAGCAGACGTGACCCCGGGACCGTGGTCGAGCAGTACTTC.

The chain carries TRBV6-5 and TRBJ1-2; tentative D call: TRBD1 (5 bases). The germline V gene encodes CDR1 MNHEY and CDR2 SVGAGI. This CDR3 is built from 12 residues. V was clipped by 4 bases and J by 8 bases, with 11 bases between them. The CDR3 region is CASSSLGGGYTF. DNA of the CDR3: TGTGCCAGCAGTTCCCTGGGGGGAGGCTACACCTTC.

The gene calls are TRBV6-1 and TRBJ1-5, with TRBD1 as a possible D gene (6 bases). This CDR3 contains 13 residues. Germline-derived CDR1 and CDR2 are MNHNS and SASEGT. V was pared by 6 bases and J by 6 bases, with 12 bases between. The CDR3 is CASRLTGTQPQHF. CDR3 nucleotide sequence: TGTGCCAGCAGGCTTACAGGGACTCAGCCCCAGCATTTT.

J is TRBJ1-2 and V is TRBV14; 11 bases map to TRBD1. Germline values: CDR1 SGHDN, CDR2 FVKESK. The CDR3 contains 14 residues. V was clipped by 4 bases and J by 5 bases; unmatched bases: 3. CDR3 residues: CASSPRDRGYGYTF. CDR3 bases: TGTGCCAGCAGCCCCCGGGACAGGGGGTATGGCTACACCTTC.

The chain recombines TRBV15 with TRBJ1-6; D is unresolved. Germline values: CDR1 LNHNV, CDR2 YYDKDF (reference sequence). This CDR3 is built from 18 residues. Between the trimmed V and J ends, which lost 0 bases and 0 bases, there was a span of 12 bases. The CDR3 loop is CATSREGPRSSYNSPLHF. CDR3 DNA sequence: TGTGCCACCAGCAGAGAGGGCCCACGGAGCTCCTATAATTCACCCCTCCACTTT.

This clone was seen once. This rearrangement joins TRBV27 to TRBJ1-5; D is unclear. The germline V gene encodes CDR1 MNHEY and CDR2 SMNVEV (reference sequence). This CDR3 is built from 13 residues. The V and J ends lost 2 bases and 10 bases respectively, with 12 bases between them. The CDR3 DNA reads TGTGCCAGCAGTTTAGGGTCCGGACGTCCCCAGCATTTT. Amino acid sequence: CASSLGSGRPQHF.

This chain links TRBV30 with TRBJ2-5, with no clear D. Germline lookup yields CDR1 GTSNPN and CDR2 SVGIG (reference sequence). V was trimmed by 1 base and J by 6 bases, leaving 12 bases between them. CDR3 length equals 13 residues. The DNA of the CDR3 is TGTGCCTGGAGTGCCGGGCTTGAAAAGACCCAGTACTTC. Translation gives CAWSAGLEKTQYF.

CDR3 loop: CASRVQGSGNTIYF. In DNA, the CDR3 is TGTGCCAGTAGGGTACAGGGCTCTGGAAACACCATATATTTT. The V and J genes are TRBV19 and TRBJ1-3; possible D gene TRBD1, 6 bases. The V gene lost 6 bases and the J gene lost 0 bases, with 9 bases spanning the gap. CDR3 length: 14 amino acids. Germline V gene sequence: CDR1 LNHDA, CDR2 SQIVND (reference sequence). Looking up the rest from reference TRBV19 and TRBJ1-3 gives the full variable domain: DGGITQSPKYLFRKEGQNVTLSCEQNLNHDAMYWYRQDPGQGLRLIYYSQIVNDFQKGDIAEGYSVSREKKESFPLTVTSAQKNPTAFYLCASRVQGSGNTIYFGEGSWLTVV.

This clone was observed a handful of times. This chain links TRBV5-6 with TRBJ1-2; 7 bases fit TRBD1. Germline V CDR1 and CDR2: SGHDT, YYEEEE. Trimming removed 7 bases from V and 8 bases from J; junction bases left unmatched: 8. CDR3 length: 12 residues. The CDR3 is CASGNRGSGYTF. In DNA form, the CDR3 reads TGTGCCAGCGGAAACAGGGGTTCAGGCTACACCTTC.

The V call is TRBV2, the J call TRBJ1-5, with D perhaps TRBD1 (6 bases). The CDR3 sequence is 15 residues long. Trimming stripped 8 bases from V and 1 base from J, with 15 bases between. The germline gives CDR1 SNHLY, CDR2 FYNNEI. The CDR3 region has the DNA TGTGCCAGCGGGCAGGAGGGGACAAGCAATCAGCCCCAGCATTTT. Its translation is CASGQEGTSNQPQHF.

V gene TRBV7-9 combines with J gene TRBJ1-5, with D tentatively TRBD1 (5 bases). V lost 6 bases and J lost 1, with 7 bases in between. The CDR3 loop spans 13 amino acids. Germline V gives CDR1 SEHNR, CDR2 FQNEAQ (reference sequence). The CDR3 here is CASSWDSNQPQHF. The CDR3 DNA follows: TGTGCCAGCAGTTGGGACAGCAATCAGCCCCAGCATTTT.